Each of the 10 T cell receptor beta chains below was sequenced from the same sample in a study of post-analysis software for immune sequencing data. Overall study findings and caveats: Relative to controls, patients had 4 or 5 TRBV segments at higher frequency, with TRBV5-6, TRBV5-1 and TRBV20-1 among these.

Included in the TCR beta cDNA libraries were unique molecular identifiers. TCRdb ran MiXCR on the PCR reads and lists one entry per CDR3 protein. Among 740,000 or so distinct CDR3 sequences listed, roughly half were seen once. Antigens for these TCRs are unknown. The sequencing sample was made of blood. These receptors were obtained from a girl aged 10 to 17 with multiple sclerosis.

The rearrangement uses TRBV7-9 and TRBJ2-1; perhaps TRBD2 as D (5 bases). The CDR3 is 16 amino acids. Trimming pared 4 bases from V and 1 base from J, leaving 14 bases between. Germline CDR1 reads SEHNR; CDR2 reads FQNEAQ (reference sequence). The CDR3 reads CASSSPEDPSYNEQFF. DNA of the CDR3: TGTGCCAGCAGCTCGCCGGAGGACCCTTCCTACAATGAGCAGTTCTTC.

The chain couples TRBV6-6 to TRBJ2-7, with D tentatively TRBD2 (5 bases). CDR3 length: 15 amino acids. Germline loops: CDR1 MNHNY, CDR2 SVGAGI (reference sequence). Trimming took 6 bases from V and 7 from J, leaving 22 bases between them. CDR3 in DNA: TGTGCCAGCAGCTTGACCGGGATCCGAATTGGGGAGCAGTACTTC. This translates into CASSLTGIRIGEQYF.

This rearrangement joins TRBV20-1 to TRBJ2-5, with 10 bases aligning to TRBD2. V lost 1 base, J lost 5 bases, and 13 bases stayed unmatched. This CDR3 region has 17 residues. Germline assignment: CDR1 DFQATT and CDR2 SNEGSKA (reference sequence). CDR3 nucleotides: TGCAGTGCTAGAGCCGGTCGAAGCGGGGGGGCTCTGGAGACCCAGTACTTC. Translating it yields CSARAGRSGGALETQYF.

This clonotype is a singleton in its sample. One junction end disagrees with the germline gene, perhaps due to a read error. V usage is TRBV5-1 and J usage is TRBJ1-4, with D possibly TRBD1 on 5 matching bases. Germline V lookup: CDR1 SGHRS, CDR2 YFSETQ. This CDR3 is 13 amino acids long. CDR3: CASSLLGDEKRFF. CDR3 coding DNA: TGCGCCAGCAGCTTGCTCGGGGACGAAAAACGGTTTTTT.

In this sample, this clonotype turned up once. The chain employs TRBV20-1 and TRBJ2-3, with 7 positions matching TRBD1. Trimming at V came to 1 base and at J to 3 bases, leaving 7 bases not matched to a gene. Germline loops: CDR1 DFQATT, CDR2 SNEGSKA (reference sequence). There are 15 residues in the CDR3. The CDR3 sequence: CSARGHRQGTDTQYF. The CDR3 coding sequence is TGCAGTGCTAGAGGTCATAGACAGGGTACAGATACGCAGTATTTT.

The rearrangement links TRBV7-2 to TRBJ2-3; D is possibly TRBD1 (6 bases). Trimming shortened V by 0 bases and J by 5 bases, and 15 bases separated the two germline ends. Germline-derived CDR1 and CDR2 are SGHTA and FQGNSA. This CDR3 has 16 residues. The CDR3 here is CASSLASGHLGDTQYF. The DNA for the CDR3 is TGTGCCAGCAGCTTAGCTTCGGGACACCTCGGAGATACGCAGTATTTT.

The V and J genes are TRBV5-1 and TRBJ1-1; TRBD1 agrees at 7 bases. Germline CDR1 SGHRS, CDR2 YFSETQ. Trimming cost V 0 bases and J 1 base; bases outside gene matches: 3. This CDR3 comprises 15 residues. The CDR3 here is CASSLAGQRNTEAFF. The DNA for the CDR3 is TGCGCCAGCAGCTTGGCGGGACAGAGGAACACTGAAGCTTTCTTT.

V is TRBV5-1 and J is TRBJ2-3; D is uncertain. V gave up 3 bases and J gave up 3 bases, with 11 bases separating them. Germline values: CDR1 SGHRS, CDR2 YFSETQ. The CDR3 contains 14 residues. The CDR3 coding sequence is TGCGCCAGCAGCTCTGGCACGCTTACAGATACGCAGTATTTT. Its protein is CASSSGTLTDTQYF.

The chain couples TRBV20-1 to TRBJ2-7, with 8 positions matching TRBD2. The CDR3 contains 15 residues. J lost 1 base, V lost 1 base, and 6 bases had no gene match. The germline V gene has CDR1 DFQATT and CDR2 SNEGSKA (reference sequence). In DNA form, the CDR3 reads TGCAGTGCTAGAGGGGGAACTAGCGGATCCTACGAGCAGTACTTC. Translated, it gives CSARGGTSGSYEQYF.

V is TRBV6-2 or TRBV6-3 and J is TRBJ2-7, with D unclear. The CDR3 has 15 residues. V was pared by 6 bases and J by 2 bases, with 17 bases between. Per germline, CDR1 MNHEY and CDR2 SVGEGT. As DNA, the CDR3 is TGTGCCAGCAGCCCATATGGATATGGGACCTACGAGCAGTACTTC. It translates to CASSPYGYGTYEQYF.